This TCR beta chain is from a study of cytomegalovirus exposure and HLA in healthy donors. Findings of the study overall: Cytomegalovirus association was listed for 164 TCR beta chains. Confirmation in vitro established that a few CMV-associated chains were specific for CMV antigens. Presence/absence analyses treated sequencing depth as roughly uniform across donors.

The PCR employed 60 Vbeta primers together with 13 Jbeta primers. Assay used: immunoSEQ multiplex PCR; TCRdb lists only in-frame clones, some missing. Among about 140,000 clones listed, about 75% were seen once. CDR3 length equals 15 residues. Germline V lookup: CDR1 ENHRY, CDR2 SYGVKD. The V end was cut by 6 bases, the J end by 2 bases, with 16 bases between. Concerning this clone itself: Its antigen is unidentified.

What was sequenced was PBMCs. V is TRBV10-3 and J is TRBJ2-5; tentatively, D is TRBD1 (5 bases). The TCR sequence derives from a woman aged 25 to 39 in good health and CMV-seronegative. The CDR3 sequence: CAIRGQSNPQETQYF. The CDR3 DNA follows: TGTGCCATCAGGGGGCAGTCAAATCCTCAAGAGACCCAGTACTTC.